This TCR beta chain comes out of a study of blood T cell repertoires in COVID-19. Study-level background: Specimens from acute and convalescent COVID-19 originated in the United States, Italy and Spain. Sources were T cells, B-cell-depleted T cells, or PBMCs; the material itself was cDNA or gDNA.

Participants were aged about 18 to 100 years from about two dozen US areas. Clinical history reported by participants formed the basis on which cohorts were assigned. The length of the CDR3 is 13 residues. Germline values: CDR1 MGHRA, CDR2 YSYEKL. Trimming took 5 bases from V and 2 from J, leaving 6 bases between them. Generated by immunoSEQ multiplex PCR, the TCRdb table keeps only in-frame clones and is missing some. The sample comprises 90,000 to 120,000 clones, approximately 86% of which are singletons, and 2.7% rests with the top ten. The clonotype originates from a woman between 45 and 60 years old who had recovered from COVID-19. Sequencing was carried out using PBMCs or T cells enriched from blood (not recorded which). The chain links TRBV4-1 to TRBJ2-2; D remains unclear. This CDR3 is CASSDINTGELFF. The CDR3 nucleotides read TGCGCCAGCAGCGACATCAACACCGGGGAGCTGTTTTTT.